A selection of T cell receptor beta chains follows, all from one sample in a study of cytomegalovirus exposure and HLA in healthy donors. Produced via immunoSEQ multiplex PCR; TCRdb's table is partial and in-frame only. Of about 270,000 clones listed, approximately 70% are singletons. Specimen: PBMCs. These receptors were taken from a female donor in good health and CMV-seronegative. CDR3s include the opening cysteine and the closing phenylalanine or tryptophan. The order of the fields is V gene, J gene, clone size, D gene, CDR3 DNA, CDR3 protein. The D gene is left open where the match is weak. Clone size is shown for a subset of rows, as once, few, many or a class of expanded clone.

v_gene: TRBV21-1
j_gene: TRBJ2-7
abundance: few
d_gene: NA
CDR3nt: TGTGCCAGCAGCGCCGGGGGGAGTGAAGCCTACGAGCAGTACTTC
CDR3aa: CASSAGGSEAYEQYF

v_gene: TRBV6-1
j_gene: TRBJ2-7
abundance: few
d_gene: TRBD2
CDR3nt: TGTGCCAGCAGGGGACTAGCGGGTAACTACGAGCAGTACTTC
CDR3aa: CASRGLAGNYEQYF

v_gene: TRBV5-4
j_gene: TRBJ2-3
abundance: NA
d_gene: NA
CDR3nt: TGTGCCAGCAGCTTGGCGCGTTTAACAGATACGCAGTATTTT
CDR3aa: CASSLARLTDTQYF

v_gene: TRBV7-3
j_gene: TRBJ2-2
abundance: NA
d_gene: TRBD2
CDR3nt: TGTGCCAGCAGCTCTTTACGGGGGGCCGGGGAGCTGTTTTTT
CDR3aa: CASSSLRGAGELFF

v_gene: TRBV10-3
j_gene: TRBJ2-5
abundance: NA
d_gene: NA
CDR3nt: TGTGCCATCAGTGCGGGGAAAGAGACCCAGTACTTC
CDR3aa: CAISAGKETQYF

v_gene: TRBV5-1
j_gene: TRBJ1-4
abundance: few
d_gene: TRBD1
CDR3nt: TGCGCCAGCAGCCCCGGACAGGGGATCGGGGATGAAAAACTGTTTTTT
CDR3aa: CASSPGQGIGDEKLFF

v_gene: TRBV28
j_gene: TRBJ1-2
abundance: once
d_gene: TRBD1
CDR3nt: TGTGCCAGCGGACAGGCGACAGGGAGAAACTATGGCTACACCTTC
CDR3aa: CASGQATGRNYGYTF

v_gene: TRBV7-3
j_gene: TRBJ1-1
abundance: NA
d_gene: TRBD1
CDR3nt: TGTGCCAGCAGCTTACAATTGACAGGGACGGCCGAAGCTTTCTTT
CDR3aa: CASSLQLTGTAEAFF

v_gene: TRBV5-1
j_gene: TRBJ2-7
abundance: NA
d_gene: TRBD2
CDR3nt: TGCGCCAGCAGCTTGGGGACTAGCGGGACTCTAACCTACGAGCAGTACTTC
CDR3aa: CASSLGTSGTLTYEQYF

v_gene: TRBV2
j_gene: TRBJ1-1
abundance: few
d_gene: TRBD1
CDR3nt: TGTGCCAGCAGGGCCCGGGACAGAACTTCCACTGAAGCTTTCTTT
CDR3aa: CASRARDRTSTEAFF

v_gene: TRBV28
j_gene: TRBJ1-5
abundance: NA
d_gene: NA
CDR3nt: TGTGCCAGCAGTCTCTCGAGGGGCAGGGGAAGCAATCAGCCCCAGCATTTT
CDR3aa: CASSLSRGRGSNQPQHF

v_gene: TRBV11-3
j_gene: TRBJ2-1
abundance: NA
d_gene: TRBD2
CDR3nt: TGTGCCAGCAGACTAGCGGGAGTCAGGAATGAGCAGTTCTTC
CDR3aa: CASRLAGVRNEQFF

v_gene: TRBV5-1
j_gene: TRBJ2-1
abundance: NA
d_gene: TRBD1
CDR3nt: TGCGCCAGCAGCCCCATAACAGGGGGCAATGAGCAGTTCTTC
CDR3aa: CASSPITGGNEQFF

v_gene: TRBV18
j_gene: TRBJ1-1
abundance: few
d_gene: NA
CDR3nt: TGTGCCAGCTCACCATCCGGTTTTTCTAGGTACACTGAAGCTTTCTTT
CDR3aa: CASSPSGFSRYTEAFF

v_gene: TRBV29-1
j_gene: TRBJ1-1
abundance: NA
d_gene: NA
CDR3nt: TGCAGCGGGAGACTCAGCCCGAACACTGAAGCTTTCTTT
CDR3aa: CSGRLSPNTEAFF

v_gene: TRBV6-5
j_gene: TRBJ2-7
abundance: NA
d_gene: NA
CDR3nt: TGTGCCAGCAGTTACTCGATGGCGCAGGTGGGTGGCGAGCAGTACTTC
CDR3aa: CASSYSMAQVGGEQYF

v_gene: TRBV25-1
j_gene: TRBJ1-5
abundance: NA
d_gene: TRBD1
CDR3nt: TGTGCCAGCAGCGGACAGGGAAGTCAGCCCCAGCATTTT
CDR3aa: CASSGQGSQPQHF

v_gene: TRBV20-1
j_gene: TRBJ1-1
abundance: NA
d_gene: TRBD1
CDR3nt: TGCAGTGCTTATACAGGGGCTGAAGCTTTCTTT
CDR3aa: CSAYTGAEAFF

v_gene: TRBV10-2
j_gene: TRBJ1-1
abundance: NA
d_gene: TRBD1
CDR3nt: TGCGCCAGCGGACCTCCTAGGGCAGGGACAGGCACTGAAGCTTTCTTT
CDR3aa: CASGPPRAGTGTEAFF

v_gene: TRBV7-9
j_gene: TRBJ2-7
abundance: NA
d_gene: NA
CDR3nt: TGTGCCAGCAGTCCTCGGCAGAGGGGACTCTACGAGCAGTACTTC
CDR3aa: CASSPRQRGLYEQYF

v_gene: TRBV4-2
j_gene: TRBJ1-1
abundance: few
d_gene: NA
CDR3nt: TGTGCCAGCAGCCAAGTCCAGACTGAAGCTTTCTTT
CDR3aa: CASSQVQTEAFF

v_gene: TRBV7-3
j_gene: TRBJ2-1
abundance: NA
d_gene: NA
CDR3nt: TGTGCCAGCAGCTCGGGGAGTTACAATGAGCAGTTCTTC
CDR3aa: CASSSGSYNEQFF

v_gene: TRBV2
j_gene: TRBJ1-5
abundance: NA
d_gene: NA
CDR3nt: TGTGCCAGCAGTGAATTGAGTCAGGGAAATCAGCCCCAGCATTTT
CDR3aa: CASSELSQGNQPQHF

v_gene: TRBV28
j_gene: TRBJ2-1
abundance: NA
d_gene: NA
CDR3nt: TGTGCCAGCAGTTCAACAGGGTTAGGCCTCAATGAGCAGTTCTTC
CDR3aa: CASSSTGLGLNEQFF

v_gene: TRBV6-1
j_gene: TRBJ2-7
abundance: NA
d_gene: TRBD1
CDR3nt: TGTGCCAGCAGTGCGCAGGGGGCCTACGAGCAGTACTTC
CDR3aa: CASSAQGAYEQYF

v_gene: TRBV9
j_gene: TRBJ1-3
abundance: NA
d_gene: TRBD1
CDR3nt: TGTGCCAGCAGCACAGGGACAGGGGGCAGAACTGGAAACACCATATATTTT
CDR3aa: CASSTGTGGRTGNTIYF

v_gene: TRBV14
j_gene: TRBJ1-2
abundance: NA
d_gene: TRBD1
CDR3nt: TGTGCCAGCAGCCCTCGTACGAAATTGGACAGGGCGGACTATGGCTACACCTTC
CDR3aa: CASSPRTKLDRADYGYTF

v_gene: TRBV27
j_gene: TRBJ2-1
abundance: few
d_gene: TRBD1
CDR3nt: TGTGCCAGCAGTTTCGACCGGGACAGGGTTAGGGACAATGAGCAGTTCTTC
CDR3aa: CASSFDRDRVRDNEQFF

v_gene: TRBV9
j_gene: TRBJ2-2
abundance: NA
d_gene: NA
CDR3nt: TGTGCCAGCAGCGCCTTCCTAGGAACCGGGGAGCTGTTTTTT
CDR3aa: CASSAFLGTGELFF

v_gene: TRBV6-4
j_gene: TRBJ1-5
abundance: NA
d_gene: TRBD1
CDR3nt: TGTGCCAGCAGCGGGACAGGGGGTCAGCCCCAGCATTTT
CDR3aa: CASSGTGGQPQHF

v_gene: TRBV2
j_gene: TRBJ1-5
abundance: NA
d_gene: TRBD1
CDR3nt: TGTGCCAGCAGATCGTGGGACAGCCCGAATCAGCCCCAGCATTTT
CDR3aa: CASRSWDSPNQPQHF

v_gene: TRBV20-1
j_gene: TRBJ2-1
abundance: once
d_gene: TRBD2
CDR3nt: TGCAGTGCGTTAGCGGGAATGAGGCTCTTC
CDR3aa: CSALAGMRLF

v_gene: TRBV12-1
j_gene: TRBJ2-7
abundance: once
d_gene: NA
CDR3nt: TGTGCCAGCAGCCCCCGCTACGAGCAGTACTTC
CDR3aa: CASSPRYEQYF

v_gene: TRBV7-9
j_gene: TRBJ2-3
abundance: NA
d_gene: TRBD2
CDR3nt: TGTGCCAGCAGCCACCCCTTGGTAGCGGGAGACACAGATACGCAGTATTTT
CDR3aa: CASSHPLVAGDTDTQYF

v_gene: TRBV6-5
j_gene: TRBJ2-2
abundance: NA
d_gene: NA
CDR3nt: TGTGCCAGCAGTTACTCCTTACTCACCGGGGAGCTGTTTTTT
CDR3aa: CASSYSLLTGELFF

v_gene: TRBV7-6
j_gene: TRBJ2-1
abundance: once
d_gene: TRBD2
CDR3nt: TGTGCCAGCAGTCATCTAGCGGGAGGACCCTACAATGAGCAGTTCTTC
CDR3aa: CASSHLAGGPYNEQFF

v_gene: TRBV2
j_gene: TRBJ2-1
abundance: NA
d_gene: TRBD2
CDR3nt: TGTGCCAGCAGTCCCACTGGACTAGCGGGAGTGCAGTTCTTC
CDR3aa: CASSPTGLAGVQFF

v_gene: TRBV6-4
j_gene: TRBJ1-5
abundance: few
d_gene: NA
CDR3nt: TGTGCCAGCAGTGAATCGGGGGGCGGCAATCAGCCCCAGCATTTT
CDR3aa: CASSESGGGNQPQHF

v_gene: TRBV11-3
j_gene: TRBJ2-5
abundance: few
d_gene: TRBD2
CDR3nt: TGTGCCAGCAGCCCCCTTGCGGGAGTAAGGGCTTGGGAGCAGTACTTC
CDR3aa: CASSPLAGVRAWEQYF

v_gene: TRBV15
j_gene: TRBJ2-1
abundance: NA
d_gene: TRBD2
CDR3nt: TGTGCCACCAGCAGAGGGGGTAGCGGGAGCGTCTCCTACAATGAGCAGTTCTTC
CDR3aa: CATSRGGSGSVSYNEQFF

v_gene: TRBV6-1
j_gene: TRBJ2-5
abundance: few
d_gene: TRBD1
CDR3nt: TGTGCCAGCAGCGCGACAGGGGGCATCCAAGAGACCCAGTACTTC
CDR3aa: CASSATGGIQETQYF

v_gene: TRBV7-2
j_gene: TRBJ2-7
abundance: NA
d_gene: NA
CDR3nt: TGTGCCAGCAGCTTACCGTGGCGGGTCAACGAGCAGTACTTC
CDR3aa: CASSLPWRVNEQYF

v_gene: TRBV9
j_gene: TRBJ2-7
abundance: once
d_gene: TRBD2
CDR3nt: TGTGCCAGCAGCGTAGATCCGGGAGGATACGAGCAGTACTTC
CDR3aa: CASSVDPGGYEQYF

v_gene: TRBV5-1
j_gene: TRBJ2-7
abundance: NA
d_gene: TRBD1
CDR3nt: TGCGCCAGCAGCCCCCGGACAGGGGGCTCCGAGCAGTACTTC
CDR3aa: CASSPRTGGSEQYF

v_gene: TRBV19
j_gene: TRBJ2-7
abundance: NA
d_gene: NA
CDR3nt: TGTGCCAGTAGTATAACCCGGGAGACCTACGAGCAGTACTTC
CDR3aa: CASSITRETYEQYF

v_gene: TRBV6-1
j_gene: TRBJ2-1
abundance: few
d_gene: TRBD2
CDR3nt: TGTGCCAGCAGTGAACGGAGCGGGAGGGCCGATGAGCAGTTCTTC
CDR3aa: CASSERSGRADEQFF

v_gene: TRBV6-6
j_gene: TRBJ2-7
abundance: few
d_gene: NA
CDR3nt: TGTGCCAGCAAGTACGGACACCCCTACGAGCAGTACTTC
CDR3aa: CASKYGHPYEQYF

v_gene: TRBV19
j_gene: TRBJ1-5
abundance: NA
d_gene: NA
CDR3nt: TGTGCCAGTAGTATCCCCCGGGACAAAGGCAATCAGCCCCAGCATTTT
CDR3aa: CASSIPRDKGNQPQHF

v_gene: TRBV7-2
j_gene: TRBJ1-1
abundance: NA
d_gene: TRBD1
CDR3nt: TGTGCCAGCAGCCCACGGACAGGGGGCGGCACTGAAGCTTTCTTT
CDR3aa: CASSPRTGGGTEAFF

v_gene: TRBV28
j_gene: TRBJ1-2
abundance: NA
d_gene: NA
CDR3nt: TGTGCCAGCAGCCAGACAGCCAACTATGGCTACACCTTC
CDR3aa: CASSQTANYGYTF

v_gene: TRBV4-2
j_gene: TRBJ2-5
abundance: NA
d_gene: TRBD1
CDR3nt: TGTGCCAGCAGCCCCGGACAGGAGGAAGAGACCCAGTACTTC
CDR3aa: CASSPGQEEETQYF

v_gene: TRBV7-9
j_gene: TRBJ1-2
abundance: NA
d_gene: NA
CDR3nt: TGTGCCAGCAGCTTGACAGGCCCAGCGCCTGGCTACACCTTC
CDR3aa: CASSLTGPAPGYTF

v_gene: TRBV11-1
j_gene: TRBJ2-2
abundance: NA
d_gene: NA
CDR3nt: TGTGCCAGCAGCCCCGGGAACACCGGGGAGCTGTTTTTT
CDR3aa: CASSPGNTGELFF